This passage covers 5 T cell receptor beta chains from one sample sequenced in a study of blood T cell repertoires in COVID-19. Produced via immunoSEQ multiplex PCR; TCRdb's table is partial and in-frame only. The sample shows around 300,000 clones, around 91% of them seen only once. The sequenced sample was PBMCs or T cells enriched from blood (not recorded which). Receptors originate from a woman in her late teens or twenties who had recovered from COVID-19.

This sequence joins TRBV19 and TRBJ2-7, with 11 bases lining up with TRBD1. This CDR3 spans 16 amino acids. V gave up 4 bases and J gave up 1 base; unmatched junction bases: 6. Germline-derived CDR1 and CDR2 are LNHDA and SQIVND (reference sequence). The CDR3: CASSSRTGGSSYEQYF. The CDR3 DNA reads TGTGCCAGTAGTAGCCGGACAGGGGGCAGTTCCTACGAGCAGTACTTC.

V is TRBV7-3 and J is TRBJ2-2; unclear D gene. Germline V gives CDR1 SGHTA, CDR2 FQGTGA. Trimming shortened V by 3 bases and J by 5 bases, and 7 bases separated the two germline ends. The length of the CDR3 is 13 residues. This CDR3 is CASSFDTTGELFF. In DNA form, the CDR3 reads TGTGCCAGCAGCTTCGACACTACCGGGGAGCTGTTTTTT.

This chain joins TRBV3-1 (or the pseudogene TRBV3-2) and TRBJ1-1; maybe TRBD1 (5 bases). Germline V gene lookup returns CDR1 LGHDT and CDR2 YNNKEL (reference sequence). CDR3 length: 14 amino acids. V lost 1 base and J 1 base, leaving 7 bases between the germline ends. DNA for the CDR3: TGTGCCAGCAGCCAAGTAGGACAGAACACTGAAGCTTTCTTT. The encoded protein is CASSQVGQNTEAFF.

The J gene is TRBJ1-5, the V gene TRBV2, with a possible D match to TRBD1 (5 bases). CDR3 length equals 14 residues. CDR1 and CDR2 (germline): SNHLY, FYNNEI. The V and J ends lost 3 bases and 2 bases respectively, with 8 bases between them. CDR3 in amino acids: CASSDSGGNQPQHF. The CDR3 DNA follows: TGTGCCAGCAGTGATTCGGGGGGCAATCAGCCCCAGCATTTT.

The table lists this clone with a few counts. This chain links TRBV14 with TRBJ2-3; the match to TRBD2 covers 8 bases. V trimming: 4 bases; J trimming: 2 bases; junction bases outside the gene matches: 8. The CDR3 has 16 amino acids. The V gene's germline CDR1 is SGHDN and CDR2 FVKESK. The chain's CDR3 is CASSPSTSVLTDTQYF. The CDR3, as DNA: TGTGCCAGCAGCCCCTCGACTAGCGTTCTCACAGATACGCAGTATTTT.